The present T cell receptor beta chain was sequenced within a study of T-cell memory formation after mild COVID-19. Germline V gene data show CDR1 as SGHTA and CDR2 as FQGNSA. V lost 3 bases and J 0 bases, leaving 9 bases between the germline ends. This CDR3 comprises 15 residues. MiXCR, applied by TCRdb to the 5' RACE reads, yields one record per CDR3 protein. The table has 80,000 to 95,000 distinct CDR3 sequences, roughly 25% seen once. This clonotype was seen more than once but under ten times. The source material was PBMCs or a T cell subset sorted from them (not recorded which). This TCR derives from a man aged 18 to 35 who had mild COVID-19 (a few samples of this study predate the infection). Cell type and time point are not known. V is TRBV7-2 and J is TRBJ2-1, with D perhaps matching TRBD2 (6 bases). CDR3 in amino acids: CASSFDGSSYNEQFF. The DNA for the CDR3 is TGTGCCAGCAGCTTCGACGGGAGCTCCTACAATGAGCAGTTCTTC.